This T cell receptor beta chain was observed in a study of cytomegalovirus exposure and HLA in healthy donors. Concerning this clone: Its target is not known.

Libraries were prepared by immunoSEQ multiplex PCR; TCRdb keeps only in-frame clonotypes and omits some of them. The table records some 130,000 clones, around four fifths of them present only once. General study points: The investigators catalogued 150 to 200 TCR beta chains as cytomegalovirus-associated. For most TCR sequences rarity was the rule, although some public TCRs occurred in many donors. Three CMV-associated chains were confirmed in vitro to be specific for CMV antigens.

Donors came from a validation cohort of about 120 subjects, distinct from the first 666-subject cohort. The source of this sequence is a man between 25 and 39 years old in good health and CMV-seropositive. Sequenced sample: PBMCs.

The CDR3 DNA is TGTGCCAGTAGGACTAGCGGGGGGCAGGGGTCCTACAATGAGCAGTTCTTC. It encodes CASRTSGGQGSYNEQFF. The V gene is TRBV19, the J gene TRBJ2-1, with 13 bases lining up with TRBD2. V gave up 6 bases and J gave up 1 base; unmatched junction bases: 6. CDR3 size: 17 residues. CDR1 is LNHDA, CDR2 SQIVND, per germline (reference sequence).